This T cell receptor beta chain appears in the sequencing data of a study of persistence of HIV-infected CD4 T cells. Study as a whole: Donors had been on suppressive ART for a median of roughly 8 years.

This was the immunoSEQ version 4 assay in survey mode. Sequencing used immunoSEQ multiplex PCR; TCRdb keeps in-frame clones, though not all of them. This table has under 50,000 clones, roughly nine tenths appearing once. The V and J ends lost 7 bases and 6 bases respectively, with 21 bases between them. The CDR3 contains 15 residues. The germline CDR1 and CDR2 sequences are MNHEY and SVGAGI. Worth noting for this clone: Its antigen remains unidentified.

Cells were stimulated nonspecifically with anti-CD3/anti-CD28 magnetic beads. CD4+ T cells upregulating both CD40 ligand and CD69 were sorted as responding cells. Before stimulation, PBMCs underwent CD8+ T cell depletion. The clonotype comes from an adult man with HIV who was CMV-seropositive. Material: CD4+ T cells sorted from PBMCs after roughly 18-hour stimulation, obtained from a patient who received antiretroviral therapy. The chain uses TRBV6-5 and TRBJ1-2; D is possibly TRBD1 (6 bases). In DNA form, the CDR3 reads TGTGCCAGCACCCTCACCCAGGACAGACTCCATGGCTACACCTTC. The encoded protein is CASTLTQDRLHGYTF.